This TCR beta chain was captured in a study of OX40 agonist ivuxolimab in advanced cancers. Germline V gene sequence: CDR1 MNHEY, CDR2 SMNVEV (reference sequence). V lost 3 bases, J lost 5 bases, and 7 bases stayed unmatched. The CDR3 is 18 amino acids. This clone was detected once. Libraries were prepared by immunoSEQ multiplex PCR; TCRdb keeps only in-frame clonotypes and omits some of them. The sample has about 98,000 clones, around nine tenths seen once; the top ten hold over 0.65%. V is TRBV27 and J is TRBJ2-2; 15 bases are shared with TRBD2. The specimen was CD4+ or CD8+ T cells sorted from blood, collected in a trial of the OX40 agonist ivuxolimab. This TCR was sampled from an adult with an advanced solid tumor such as melanoma, head and neck, liver or kidney cancer. The CDR3 DNA reads TGTGCCAGCAGTTTCGGACTAGCGGGAGGGAGGAGGACCGGGGAGCTGTTTTTT. Protein: CASSFGLAGGRRTGELFF.